What follows are 31 T cell receptor beta chains derived from one specimen sequenced in a study of regulatory T cells in long-lasting Graves disease (dated by TCRdb to the early 2020s). Sample time point, as interpreted from the label and publication: newly diagnosed GD, antithyroid drugs for less than 3 months. For both TCR sequencing and RNA sequencing, RNA was extracted from PBMCs in TRIzol. The protocol used for the library was multiplex PCR. The sample was run on an Illumina HiSeq 4000. TCR beta libraries were built with iRepertoire HTBI primers and Arm-PCR amplification of CDR3 regions. The public reads were quality trimmed at Q25 with fastp and then assembled into clones with MiXCR by TCRdb, keeping productive beta chains. Rows merge per CDR3 protein into single entries with the most common DNA and genes. Recorded for this sample are about 320,000 distinct CDR3 sequences; roughly 18% of them occurred a single time. The ten largest clones take up approximately 35% of the sample.

The sequencing used peripheral blood mononuclear cells (PBMCs), collected at new diagnosis, from a patient treated with antithyroid drugs. The source of these receptors is a female donor with Graves disease.

On this clonotype itself: A far larger clone is one base from this, pointing to a likely read error. The chain combines TRBV10-2 with TRBJ2-1; 14 nucleotides agree with TRBD2. The length of the CDR3 is 17 residues. The germline V gene encodes CDR1 WSHSY and CDR2 SAAADI. Germline trimming cut 2 bases from V and 10 bases from J; bases unmatched to any gene: 10. CDR3 nucleotide sequence: TGCGCCAGCAGTGAGACCACCTGGACTAGCGGGAGGAACGAGCAGTTCTTC. It translates to CASSETTWTSGRNEQFF.

The chain couples TRBV10-1 to TRBJ2-7; D gene ambiguous. V dropped 0 bases and J dropped 2 bases, with 5 bases sitting between them. This CDR3 has 13 residues. Germline CDR1 is WNHNN and CDR2 is SYGVQD (reference sequence). The CDR3 nucleotides read TGCGCCAGCAGTGAGTCTGGCACCTACGAGCAGTACTTC. Translated, it gives CASSESGTYEQYF.

As concerns this clonotype: This clone may be a read error of a much larger clone one base away. The conserved phenylalanine or tryptophan is not found at the CDR3 terminus, so this likely reflects a read error. Because the CDR3's place on the DNA is in doubt, the DNA is left out and the CDR3 is given as listed by TCRdb. This chain links TRBV2 with TRBJ2-3; no DNA check was done on the table's D call, TRBD1. CDR1 is SNHLY and CDR2 is FYNNEI in the germline V gene. The CDR3 is 14 residues long, counting both termini. CDR3 sequence: CASSLGGRTDTRYS.

This clonotype occurred many times. CDR3 residues: CAAHWADTGELFF. Here the CDR3 DNA reads TGTGCCGCCCATTGGGCGGACACCGGGGAGCTGTTTTTT. V is TRBV30 and J is TRBJ2-2; the D is unclear. The CDR3 runs 13 residues. V was cut by 8 bases and J by 3 bases, with 13 bases left in between. Looked up from germline, CDR1 is GTSNPN and CDR2 is SVGIG (reference sequence).

With regard to this clonotype: A junction end diverges from the germline sequence, so it may reflect a read error. This CDR3 reads CASRRVNGQFF. The CDR3 DNA follows: TGTGCCAGCAGACGGGTCAATGGGCAGTTCTTC. This rearrangement joins TRBV2 to TRBJ2-1; D ambiguous. Per germline, CDR1 SNHLY and CDR2 FYNNEI. This CDR3 comprises 11 residues.

There are many counts of this clonotype. This chain links TRBV2 with TRBJ2-5; 8 bases are a match to TRBD1. Germline trimming cut 4 bases from V and 5 bases from J; bases unmatched to any gene: 6. This CDR3 is 14 amino acids long. Germline-derived CDR1 and CDR2 are SNHLY and FYNNEI. The CDR3 reads CASSATGAEETQYF. Here the CDR3 DNA reads TGTGCCAGCAGTGCGACAGGGGCGGAGGAGACCCAGTACTTC.

This clonotype was counted at least ten times. The genes are TRBV30 and TRBJ2-1; TRBD2 matches at 7 bases. Trimming took 4 bases from V and 2 from J; bases not matched to a gene: 5. CDR1 and CDR2 from the germline V gene are GTSNPN and SVGIG (reference sequence). This CDR3 has 14 residues. CDR3 nucleotides: TGTGCCTGGATTGGAGGGAGGGCCTACAATGAGCAGTTCTTC. The encoded protein is CAWIGGRAYNEQFF.

This clonotype has ten or more counts. V gene TRBV11-2 combines with J gene TRBJ1-1; the match to TRBD1 covers 10 bases. Unmatched junction bases numbered 13, after V lost 5 bases and J lost 1 base. Per germline, CDR1 SGHAT and CDR2 FQNNGV. This CDR3 has 18 residues. The DNA for the CDR3 is TGTGCCAGCAGCCCTGTCGGGCTGACAGGGGGCGCGAACACTGAAGCTTTCTTT. Protein sequence: CASSPVGLTGGANTEAFF.

The table lists this clonotype with a few counts. The rearrangement links TRBV4-1 to TRBJ2-1; the match to TRBD1 covers 12 bases. Germline V gives CDR1 MGHRA, CDR2 YSYEKL. The trim removed 2 bases at V and 8 bases at J, leaving 7 bases unmatched. The CDR3 runs 16 residues. The CDR3 nucleotides read TGCGCCAGCAGCCAACCTGGGACAGGGGGCAGCTATGAGCAGTTCTTC. It specifies CASSQPGTGGSYEQFF.

This clonotype was counted at least ten times. V is TRBV7-2 and J is TRBJ2-3, with D possibly being TRBD2 (6 bases). V lost 5 bases and J 4 bases, leaving 13 bases between the germline ends. Germline V gives CDR1 SGHTA, CDR2 FQGNSA. The CDR3 extends over 14 amino acids. CDR3 amino acids: CASSGTPVADTQYF. The CDR3 DNA follows: TGTGCCAGCAGCGGGACTCCGGTAGCAGATACGCAGTATTTT.

This clonotype has only a few counts. V is TRBV30 and J is TRBJ2-7; 8 nucleotides line up with TRBD2. V lost 3 bases, J lost 6 bases, and 4 bases stayed unmatched. CDR3 length: 12 amino acids. Germline loops: CDR1 GTSNPN, CDR2 SVGIG (reference sequence). The CDR3 DNA reads as TGTGCCTGGAGGTCAGCGGGGGTCGAGCAGTACTTC. Translating gives CAWRSAGVEQYF.

This clonotype was observed at least ten times. J is TRBJ1-2 and V is TRBV27, with D unresolved. The CDR3 consists of 11 residues. CDR1 and CDR2 (germline): MNHEY, SMNVEV (reference sequence). V was shortened by 7 bases and J by 7 bases, with 10 bases between the two germline ends. The chain's CDR3 is CASMARSGYTF. The CDR3 coding sequence is TGTGCCAGCATGGCACGATCTGGCTACACCTTC.

This clonotype has ten or more counts. The rearrangement joins TRBV7-2 to TRBJ2-3; D uncertain. CDR3 size: 13 residues. CDR1 and CDR2 from the germline V gene are SGHTA and FQGNSA. V dropped 3 bases and J dropped 2 bases, with 6 bases sitting between them. The DNA for the CDR3 is TGTGCCAGCAGCTTCCAGTTCACAGATACGCAGTATTTT. It codes for CASSFQFTDTQYF.

A note on this clonotype: A far bigger clonotype differs at one base, so this is likely a read error. The rearrangement joins TRBV7-2 to TRBJ2-3, with TRBD1 matching over 11 bases. The ends lost 6 bases at V and 9 bases at J; junction bases unmatched: 11. Germline CDR1 SGHTA, CDR2 FQGNSA. This CDR3 has 15 residues. The DNA for the CDR3 is TGTGCCAGCAGTCAGCCGGGACAGGGGGAGCGGACGCAGTATTTT. Its translation is CASSQPGQGERTQYF. The variable domain in full, with the rest retrieved from reference TRBV7-2 and TRBJ2-3, is GAGVSQSPSNKVTEKGKDVELRCDPISGHTALYWYRQSLGQGLEFLIYFQGNSAPDKSGLPSDRFSAERTGGSVSTLTIQRTQQEDSAVYLCASSQPGQGERTQYFGPGTRLTVL.

The chain combines TRBV19 with TRBJ2-5; perhaps TRBD1 as D (7 bases). Trimming removed 3 bases from V and 6 bases from J, with 20 bases in between. The CDR3 runs 16 residues. CDR1 is LNHDA, CDR2 SQIVND, per germline (reference sequence). CDR3 in amino acids: CASSIGGGGSTKTQYF. The CDR3 DNA follows: TGTGCCAGTAGTATTGGAGGGGGCGGATCGACAAAGACCCAGTACTTC.

This clonotype showed up just a few times. The V gene is TRBV6-5, the J gene TRBJ2-4, with TRBD2 matching over 7 bases. The junction had 7 bases not matched to a gene; V was cut back by 2 bases and J by 0 bases. Germline lookup yields CDR1 MNHEY and CDR2 SVGAGI. This CDR3 contains 17 residues. The CDR3 loop is CASSYAAGVGAKNIQYF. CDR3 DNA: TGTGCCAGCAGTTACGCGGCGGGAGTTGGAGCCAAAAACATTCAGTACTTC.

This clonotype has at least ten counts. The CDR3 DNA reads TGTGCCTCCGCCGGGACCTCCTACAATGAGCAGTTCTTC. This gives the protein CASAGTSYNEQFF. This chain uses TRBV10-3 with TRBJ2-1; D tentatively fits TRBD1 or TRBD2 (5 bases each). Germline-derived CDR1 and CDR2 are ENHRY and SYGVKD. The CDR3 is 13 residues long. V was trimmed by 11 bases and J by 0 bases, leaving 11 bases between them.

This clonotype was counted many times. V is TRBV28 and J is TRBJ2-3; D unclear. The CDR3 totals 15 residues. Trimming took off 7 bases at V and 4 bases at J, with 18 bases between the two ends. Per the germline V gene, CDR1 is MDHEN and CDR2 is SYDVKM. This chain's CDR3 is CASIPRTKEADTQYF. CDR3 nucleotide sequence: TGTGCCAGCATTCCTCGGACCAAAGAGGCAGATACGCAGTATTTT.

This clonotype has at least ten counts. The chain couples TRBV12-3 or TRBV12-4 to TRBJ2-7; 8 positions agree with TRBD2. CDR3 size: 11 residues. V dropped 6 bases and J dropped 10; count of bases not matched to a gene: 5. In DNA form, the CDR3 reads TGTGCCAGCAGCCGGGGGGGGTCCCAGTACTTC. It yields the protein CASSRGGSQYF.

In its sample, this clonotype was seen many times. The chain recombines TRBV2 with TRBJ2-3; 10 bases are shared with TRBD2. The V segment lost 7 bases and the J segment 5 bases; nucleotides outside the gene matches: 6. Per germline, CDR1 SNHLY and CDR2 FYNNEI. The CDR3 spans 14 residues. This CDR3 reads CASTSGRGKDTQYF. CDR3 nucleotide sequence: TGTGCCAGCACGAGCGGGAGGGGAAAAGATACGCAGTATTTT.

This clonotype was seen a handful of times. The rearrangement joins TRBV9 to TRBJ2-1, with 11 bases that match TRBD2. Losses at the gene ends were 4 bases for V and 2 bases for J; bases not matched to a gene: 8. Germline lookup yields CDR1 SGDLS and CDR2 YYNGEE. CDR3 length: 17 residues. The CDR3 DNA is TGTGCCAGCAGCCCCCGACTAGCGGGATTCCCCTACAATGAGCAGTTCTTC. Amino acid sequence: CASSPRLAGFPYNEQFF.

In its sample, this clonotype was seen many times. V and J are TRBV2 and TRBJ2-7, with 10 bases that match TRBD1. There are 14 residues in the CDR3. V lost 6 bases and J lost 7; bases outside the gene matches: 9. From germline, CDR1 is SNHLY and CDR2 FYNNEI. The CDR3 spells CASRPGTGAWEQYF. DNA for the CDR3: TGTGCCAGCAGGCCCGGGACAGGGGCCTGGGAGCAGTACTTC.

Ten or more counts support this clonotype. This sequence joins TRBV27 and TRBJ2-3; 7 bases match TRBD1. J lost 2 bases, V lost 5 bases, and 4 bases had no gene match. The CDR3 is 14 residues long. CDR1 is MNHEY, CDR2 SMNVEV, per germline (reference sequence). CDR3 nucleotide sequence: TGTGCCAGCAGTGACAGGGCTTACACAGATACGCAGTATTTT. Amino acids: CASSDRAYTDTQYF.

This clonotype has ten or more counts. V and J are TRBV5-1 and TRBJ1-1; 9 bases map to TRBD1. Germline V gene lookup returns CDR1 SGHRS and CDR2 YFSETQ. The CDR3 is 14 amino acids. Germline trimming cut 3 bases from V and 6 bases from J; bases unmatched to any gene: 6. CDR3 residues: CASSWTGDGAEAFF. CDR3 in DNA: TGCGCCAGCAGCTGGACAGGGGATGGAGCTGAAGCTTTCTTT.

The table lists this clonotype with many counts. V usage is TRBV12-3 or TRBV12-4 and J usage is TRBJ1-1; D gene uncertain. The V and J ends lost 3 bases and 4 bases respectively, with 15 bases between them. The CDR3 sequence is 15 residues long. The CDR3 sequence: CASSFGGAYSTEAFF. CDR3 DNA: TGTGCCAGCAGTTTCGGAGGTGCGTATAGCACTGAAGCTTTCTTT.

This clonotype appeared many times. The CDR3 region is CASSPPGSYNSPLHF. CDR3 coding DNA: TGTGCCAGCTCACCCCCAGGCTCCTATAATTCACCCCTCCACTTT. The chain employs TRBV18 and TRBJ1-6; unclear D gene. The CDR3 runs to 15 residues. Germline CDR1 KGHSH, CDR2 LQKENI. With 3 bases removed from V and 0 bases from J, the gap between germline ends came to 6 bases.

The chain links TRBV5-6 to TRBJ1-4; possible D gene TRBD1, 5 bases. Trimming removed 7 bases from V and 2 bases from J, with 15 bases in between. The CDR3 has 15 amino acids. In germline, CDR1 is SGHDT, CDR2 YYEEEE. CDR3 protein: CASGSTGTTNEKLFF. DNA of the CDR3: TGTGCCAGCGGCTCAACGGGGACGACTAATGAAAAACTGTTTTTT.

This clonotype was seen ten or more times. The chain joins TRBV9 to TRBJ2-3; 7 bases are a match to TRBD2. The CDR3 is 15 residues long. Germline V gene lookup returns CDR1 SGDLS and CDR2 YYNGEE. V lost 3 bases to trimming and J lost 3 bases; unmatched junction nucleotides: 7. DNA of the CDR3: TGTGCCAGCAGCGATGGGACTACTAGGACAGATACGCAGTATTTT. Encoded protein: CASSDGTTRTDTQYF.

This clonotype was counted many times. CDR3 DNA sequence: TGTGCCAGCAGCCCCGGGACCGCTAACTATGGCTACACCTTC. Its translation: CASSPGTANYGYTF. The chain couples TRBV12-3 or TRBV12-4 to TRBJ1-2; D is perhaps TRBD1 (5 bases). This CDR3 is 14 amino acids long. Trimming removed 6 bases from V and 0 bases from J, with 11 bases in between.

With respect to this clonotype: The CDR3 ends on some other residue instead of the conserved phenylalanine or tryptophan, so this is likely a read error. The rearrangement uses TRBV28 and TRBJ1-1, with 9 bases aligning to TRBD1. This CDR3 contains 12 residues. The J segment lost 9 bases and the V segment lost 5 bases, leaving 4 bases of the junction unmatched. From germline, CDR1 is MDHEN and CDR2 SYDVKM. CDR3 in amino acids: CASSTYRGQAFS. Written as DNA, the CDR3 is TGTGCCAGCAGTACCTACAGGGGGCAAGCTTTCTCT.

This clonotype was seen many times. The rearrangement uses TRBV28 and TRBJ2-1; D may be TRBD2 (5 bases). There are 13 residues in the CDR3. Germline lookup yields CDR1 MDHEN and CDR2 SYDVKM. V was trimmed by 2 bases and J by 6 bases, leaving 8 bases between them. CDR3 residues: CASSLGRGNEQFF. In nucleotides, the CDR3 is TGTGCCAGCAGTTTAGGACGGGGCAATGAGCAGTTCTTC.